This is a list of T cell receptor beta chains from one sample in a study of cytomegalovirus exposure and HLA in healthy donors. Clones were read by immunoSEQ multiplex PCR, and TCRdb kept only the in-frame ones, dropping some. This table holds 35,000 to 45,000 clones. Sequenced sample: PBMCs. These receptors originate from a woman between 25 and 40 years old in good health and CMV-seropositive. CDR3s include the opening cysteine and the closing phenylalanine or tryptophan. The D gene is left open where the match is weak.

-	TRBV5-5	TRBJ2-7	TGTGCCAGCAGCTTAAGGGGGACCTCCTACGAGCAGTACTTC	CASSLRGTSYEQYF
-	TRBV30	TRBJ1-5	TGTGCCTGGAGTCCGGTATTCCGCAATCAGCCCCAGCATTTT	CAWSPVFRNQPQHF
-	TRBV9	TRBJ2-1	TGTGCCAGCAGCTTTCGTGAGGGCAATGAGCAGTTCTTC	CASSFREGNEQFF
TRBD1	TRBV7-8	TRBJ1-1	TGTGCCAGCAGCTCCGGGACAGGGGTTTCGGCTTTCTTT	CASSSGTGVSAFF
TRBD1	TRBV5-1	TRBJ1-2	TGCGCCAGCAGCCCCTGGGTATCCGGGACAGGAAACTATGGCTACACCTTC	CASSPWVSGTGNYGYTF
-	TRBV6-1	TRBJ1-1	TGTGCCAGCAGATGGGAGGTTGAAGCTTTCTTT	CASRWEVEAFF
-	TRBV4-2	TRBJ2-1	TGTGCCAGCAGCCAAGATAGGCAGGGGGGCCCTTACAATGAGCAGTTCTTC	CASSQDRQGGPYNEQFF
TRBD1	TRBV9	TRBJ1-5	TGTGCCAGCAGCTCCGGGACAGGAGGGGGACTGACCCAGCATTTT	CASSSGTGGGLTQHF
-	TRBV18	TRBJ1-2	TGTGCCAGCTCACCACCGAATCCTGTAGCCTATGGCTACACCTTC	CASSPPNPVAYGYTF
TRBD2	TRBV7-2	TRBJ2-7	TGTGCCAGCAGCCCCCCCGGGACTAGCGTAATCTACGAGCAGTACTTC	CASSPPGTSVIYEQYF
-	TRBV4-1	TRBJ2-7	TGCGCCAGCAGCCAAGATGAGGGAATTGGCGCCTACGAGCAGTACTTC	CASSQDEGIGAYEQYF
-	TRBV15	TRBJ1-5	TGTGCCACCAGCAGTAAATGGGAGTATAGCAATCAGCCCCAGCATTTT	CATSSKWEYSNQPQHF
-	TRBV6-6	TRBJ1-1	TGTGCCAGCGCAGTCATGAACACTGAAGCTTTCTTT	CASAVMNTEAFF
-	TRBV5-1	TRBJ2-5	TGCGCCAGCAGCCCGACGGGGGTGCAAGAGACCCAGTACTTC	CASSPTGVQETQYF
TRBD1	TRBV2	TRBJ1-5	TGTGCCAGCAGGACGGACAGGGATGGGCAGCCCCAGCATTTT	CASRTDRDGQPQHF
TRBD1	TRBV6-1	TRBJ2-5	TGTGCCAGCAGTTCGACAGGGCCCCAAGAGACCCAGTACTTC	CASSSTGPQETQYF
TRBD2	TRBV10-3	TRBJ2-1	TGTGCCATCAGTGAGTCAGCTAGCGGGGGAAAAAATGAGCAGTTCTTC	CAISESASGGKNEQFF
-	TRBV4-1	TRBJ2-7	TGCGCCAGCAGCCAGACCGGGGGCTACGAGCAGTACTTC	CASSQTGGYEQYF
TRBD1	TRBV30	TRBJ1-5	TGTGCCTGGAGGGAGAGACAGGGGGGCCAGCCCCAGCATTTT	CAWRERQGGQPQHF
-	TRBV5-1	TRBJ2-7	TGCGCCAGCAGCTTCCCTGCAGGGAACGAGCAGTACTTC	CASSFPAGNEQYF
TRBD1	TRBV5-4	TRBJ2-7	TGTGCCAGCAGCGCCCGGGACAGGGGGCCCAACGAGCAGTACTTC	CASSARDRGPNEQYF
TRBD1	TRBV19	TRBJ2-7	TGTGCCAGTAGTCTGGGACAGGGCCTCGAGCAGTACTTC	CASSLGQGLEQYF
-	TRBV19	TRBJ1-5	TGTGCCAGTAGTATAGGACAGGCGAATGCACAGCCCCAGCATTTT	CASSIGQANAQPQHF
-	TRBV1	TRBJ2-7	TGCACCAGCAGCCAGGCGGGCGACGAGCAGTACTTC	CTSSQAGDEQYF
TRBD2	TRBV4-1	TRBJ2-1	TGCGCCAGCAGCCGGTCGACTAGCGGGAATGAGCAGTTCTTC	CASSRSTSGNEQFF
-	TRBV5-1	TRBJ2-7	TGCGCCAGCAGCTTGGCCGGGAGCAGGACAGGCACCTACGAGCAGTACTTC	CASSLAGSRTGTYEQYF
-	TRBV1	TRBJ1-6	TGCACCAGCAGCACATCGGGATCACCCCTCCACTTT	CTSSTSGSPLHF
-	TRBV18	TRBJ1-6	TGTGCCAGCTCACCATCGACAGCACAAAATTCACCCCTCCACTTT	CASSPSTAQNSPLHF
-	TRBV11-3	TRBJ1-2	TGTGCCAGCAGCCCGGTGGACTCAACCCGGAGGGGCTACACCTTC	CASSPVDSTRRGYTF
-	TRBV7-6	TRBJ2-7	TGTGCCAGCAGCTTAGCGGGGGGACGGGAGCAGTACTTC	CASSLAGGREQYF
-	TRBV2	TRBJ1-3	TGTGCCAGCAGTGAACAGGGAACTGGAAACACCATATATTTT	CASSEQGTGNTIYF
TRBD2	TRBV5-6	TRBJ2-1	TGTGCCAGCAGCAAACTAGCGGGGAGTTACAATGAGCAGTTCTTC	CASSKLAGSYNEQFF